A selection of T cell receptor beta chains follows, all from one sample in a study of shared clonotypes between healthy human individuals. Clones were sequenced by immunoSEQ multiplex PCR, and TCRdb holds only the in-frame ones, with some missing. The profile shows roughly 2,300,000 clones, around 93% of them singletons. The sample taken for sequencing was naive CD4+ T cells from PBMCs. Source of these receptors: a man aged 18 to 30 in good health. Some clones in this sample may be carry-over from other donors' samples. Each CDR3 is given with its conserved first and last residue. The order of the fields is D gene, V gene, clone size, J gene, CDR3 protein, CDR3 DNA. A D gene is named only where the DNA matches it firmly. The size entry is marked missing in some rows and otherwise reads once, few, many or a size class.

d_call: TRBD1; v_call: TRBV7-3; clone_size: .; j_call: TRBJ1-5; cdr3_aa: CASSVDRYQPQHF; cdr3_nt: TGTGCCAGCAGCGTGGACAGGTATCAGCCCCAGCATTTT
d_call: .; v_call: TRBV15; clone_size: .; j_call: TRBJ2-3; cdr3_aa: CATSRDRAAAWGTQYF; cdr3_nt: TGTGCCACCAGCAGAGATCGGGCAGCGGCCTGGGGTACGCAGTATTTT
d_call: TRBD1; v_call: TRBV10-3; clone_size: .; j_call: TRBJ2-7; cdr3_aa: CAISPSTGESYEQYF; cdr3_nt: TGTGCCATCAGCCCATCTACAGGGGAGAGCTACGAGCAGTACTTC
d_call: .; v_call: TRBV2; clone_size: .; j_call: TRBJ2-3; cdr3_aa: CASRDTRTDTQYF; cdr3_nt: TGTGCCAGCAGGGACACCCGCACAGATACGCAGTATTTT
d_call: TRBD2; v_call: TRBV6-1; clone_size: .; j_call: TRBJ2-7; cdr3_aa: CASSQAGGSYEQYF; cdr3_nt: TGTGCCAGCAGTCAGGCGGGAGGGAGCTACGAGCAGTACTTC
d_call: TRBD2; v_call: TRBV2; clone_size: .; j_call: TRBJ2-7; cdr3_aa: CASRALGGEGEQYF; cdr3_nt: TGTGCCAGCAGGGCATTAGGAGGGGAGGGCGAGCAGTACTTC
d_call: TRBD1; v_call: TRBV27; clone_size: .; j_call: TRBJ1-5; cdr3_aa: CASSTGTGSYQPQHF; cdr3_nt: TGTGCCAGCAGCACCGGGACAGGGTCATATCAGCCCCAGCATTTT
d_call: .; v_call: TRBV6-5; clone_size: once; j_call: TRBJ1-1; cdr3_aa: CASTSRRLEAFF; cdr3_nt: TGTGCCAGCACCTCCCGGAGGCTTGAAGCTTTCTTT
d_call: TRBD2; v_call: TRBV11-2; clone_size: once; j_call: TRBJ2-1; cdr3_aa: CASSLGDYSYNEQFF; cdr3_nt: TGTGCCAGCAGCTTAGGGGACTACTCCTACAATGAGCAGTTCTTC
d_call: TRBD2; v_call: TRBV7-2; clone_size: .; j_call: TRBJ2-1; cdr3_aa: CASSPLAGGDNEQFF; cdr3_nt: TGTGCCAGCAGCCCACTAGCGGGAGGGGACAATGAGCAGTTCTTC
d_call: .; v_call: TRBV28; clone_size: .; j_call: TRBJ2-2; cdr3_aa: CASRPTGPNTGELFF; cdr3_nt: TGTGCCAGCAGACCAACAGGGCCCAACACCGGGGAGCTGTTTTTT
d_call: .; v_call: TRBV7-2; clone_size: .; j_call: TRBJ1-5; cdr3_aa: CASSLVDRRQPQHF; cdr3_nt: TGTGCCAGCAGCTTAGTCGACAGGAGACAGCCCCAGCATTTT
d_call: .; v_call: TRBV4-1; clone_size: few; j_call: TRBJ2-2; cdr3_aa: CASSQALLRGPGELFF; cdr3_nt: TGCGCCAGCAGCCAAGCGTTACTCCGGGGACCCGGGGAGCTGTTTTTT
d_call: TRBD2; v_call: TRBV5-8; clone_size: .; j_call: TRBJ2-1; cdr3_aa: CASLLGVAGPSSYNEQFF; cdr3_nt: TGTGCCAGCCTACTAGGGGTAGCGGGGCCCAGCTCCTACAATGAGCAGTTCTTC
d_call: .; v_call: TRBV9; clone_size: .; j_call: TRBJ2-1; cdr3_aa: CASSSLGQGSYNEQFF; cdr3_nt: TGTGCCAGCAGCTCCCTAGGGCAGGGCTCCTACAATGAGCAGTTCTTC
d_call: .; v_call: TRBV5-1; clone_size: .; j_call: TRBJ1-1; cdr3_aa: CASSLLSGRYTEAFF; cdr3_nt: TGCGCCAGCAGCTTGTTGTCGGGGAGATACACTGAAGCTTTCTTT